The sequence of this T cell receptor beta chain was determined in a study of regulatory T cells in long-lasting Graves disease. The CDR3 contains 12 residues. Trimming cost V 6 bases and J 0 bases, with 5 bases left between them. CDR1 is SGHNT and CDR2 is YENEEA in the germline V gene. Arm-PCR of CDR3 regions and iRepertoire HTBI primers were the basis on which TCR beta libraries were built. TCRdb re-called the multiplex PCR reads through MiXCR, storing one row per CDR3 protein. The sample lists 200,000 to 250,000 distinct CDR3 sequences; 15% to 20% were seen once. This clonotype was counted only a few times. A single base separates this from a much larger clone, so it may be a read error. Time point indicated: newly diagnosed GD, antithyroid drugs for less than 3 months. From PBMCs, RNA was extracted and then used to make the TCR library. The same data also went into a second study, on T cells in Graves' hyperthyroidism and ophthalmopathy.

This sequence joins TRBV11-3 and TRBJ1-1, with a tentative D call TRBD1 (5 bases). The sequence came from a woman younger than 45 with Graves disease. Sample: peripheral blood mononuclear cells (PBMCs), taken at new diagnosis, from a patient treated with antithyroid drugs. This chain's CDR3 is CASRGLNTEAFF. The CDR3 DNA sequence: TGTGCCAGCAGGGGGCTGAACACTGAAGCTTTCTTT.